A selection of T cell receptor beta chains follows, all from one sample in a study of blood T cell repertoires in COVID-19. Sequencing used immunoSEQ multiplex PCR; TCRdb keeps in-frame clones, though not all of them. The sample has approximately 40,000 clones, about 87% seen once; the top ten hold 3.5% to 5%. The source material was peripheral blood. Receptors originate from a man aged 40-49 years with COVID-19, enrolled during active disease. Each CDR3 is given with its conserved first and last residue. Each record gives: clone size, D gene, V gene, J gene, CDR3 DNA, CDR3 protein. The D gene is left open where the match is weak. The size field is filled for only some rows; it gives once, few, many or a size class.

size: once; D: NA; V: TRBV28; J: TRBJ2-7; DNA: TGTGCCAGCAGCGGCGGGGCCGGGTACTGGTACTTC; CDR3: CASSGGAGYWYF
size: NA; D: NA; V: TRBV6-6; J: TRBJ1-1; DNA: TGTGCCAGCAGCACGGGGGGTCGGGCCACTGAAGCTTTCTTT; CDR3: CASSTGGRATEAFF
size: NA; D: NA; V: TRBV27; J: TRBJ2-7; DNA: TGTGCCAGCAGCCGGAAGGGGGACGAGCAGTACTTC; CDR3: CASSRKGDEQYF
size: NA; D: NA; V: TRBV10-1; J: TRBJ2-2; DNA: TGCGCCAGCAGGCCCGGGGGGAACACCGGGGAGCTGTTTTTT; CDR3: CASRPGGNTGELFF
size: NA; D: TRBD1; V: TRBV7-9; J: TRBJ2-7; DNA: TGTGCCAGTGGGGAGACAGGGGATTACGAGCAGTACTTC; CDR3: CASGETGDYEQYF
size: NA; D: NA; V: TRBV19; J: TRBJ1-1; DNA: TGTGCCAGTAGTATATTGGGGAGCGCTGAAGCTTTCTTT; CDR3: CASSILGSAEAFF
size: NA; D: NA; V: TRBV28; J: TRBJ1-5; DNA: TGTGCCAGCACCCCGCTCGGGTATAGCAATCAGCCCCAGCATTTT; CDR3: CASTPLGYSNQPQHF
size: NA; D: TRBD1; V: TRBV5-1; J: TRBJ1-5; DNA: TGCGCCAGCAGCCCTTACCCGGGACAGGGAGGTGTGAATCAGCCCCAGCATTTT; CDR3: CASSPYPGQGGVNQPQHF
size: once; D: TRBD1; V: TRBV7-9; J: TRBJ2-3; DNA: TGTGCCAGCAGCTCGGAGACAGGGGTAGATACGCAGTATTTT; CDR3: CASSSETGVDTQYF
size: NA; D: TRBD2; V: TRBV7-8; J: TRBJ2-5; DNA: TGTGCCAGCAGCGCCCGACTAGCGGGGGGTCTAGGGATGGAGACCCAGTACTTC; CDR3: CASSARLAGGLGMETQYF
size: NA; D: NA; V: TRBV29-1; J: TRBJ2-7; DNA: TGCAGCGTTGAAGAGGAGGGAGCGGCCTCCTACGAGCAGTACTTC; CDR3: CSVEEEGAASYEQYF
size: NA; D: TRBD2; V: TRBV19; J: TRBJ2-2; DNA: TGTGCCAGTAACCCTAGAGTAGCGGGGATAAACACCGGGGAGCTGTTTTTT; CDR3: CASNPRVAGINTGELFF
size: NA; D: TRBD1; V: TRBV5-5; J: TRBJ1-4; DNA: TGTGCCAGCAGCCTAGGACAGGGAGGGGAAAAACTGTTTTTT; CDR3: CASSLGQGGEKLFF
size: NA; D: NA; V: TRBV4-1; J: TRBJ1-5; DNA: TGCGCCAGCAGCTCTCAGGGTGGCAATCAGCCCCAGCATTTT; CDR3: CASSSQGGNQPQHF
size: NA; D: NA; V: TRBV21-1; J: TRBJ1-6; DNA: TGTGCCAGCAGCCCCCAGCCGGGACAGGGGTACAATTCACCCCTCCACTTT; CDR3: CASSPQPGQGYNSPLHF
size: NA; D: TRBD1; V: TRBV19; J: TRBJ2-7; DNA: TGTGCCAGTAGTTTAAACCGACAGGGAGCATACGAGCAGTACTTC; CDR3: CASSLNRQGAYEQYF
size: few; D: NA; V: TRBV6-5; J: TRBJ1-5; DNA: TGTGCCAGCAGTTCGGCGTGGGACACAAGGCAGCCCCAGCATTTT; CDR3: CASSSAWDTRQPQHF
size: NA; D: TRBD1; V: TRBV9; J: TRBJ1-1; DNA: TGTGCCAGCAGCGTAGGGGACAGGGGGCGAGCTTTCTTT; CDR3: CASSVGDRGRAFF
size: NA; D: TRBD1; V: TRBV28; J: TRBJ2-5; DNA: TGTGCCAGCAGTCTCAGGGGGTTTTTAGAGACCCAGTACTTC; CDR3: CASSLRGFLETQYF
size: few; D: TRBD1; V: TRBV12-3/TRBV12-4; J: TRBJ1-2; DNA: TGTGCCAGCAGCATCGACAGGGGTTATGGCTACACCTTC; CDR3: CASSIDRGYGYTF
size: NA; D: NA; V: TRBV6-5; J: TRBJ1-1; DNA: TGTGCCAGCGAGGTTTGGATGAACACTGAAGCTTTCTTT; CDR3: CASEVWMNTEAFF
size: NA; D: NA; V: TRBV30; J: TRBJ1-4; DNA: TGTGCCTGGAGTCCTCGGGTGGGAGGATTTAATGAAAAACTGTTTTTT; CDR3: CAWSPRVGGFNEKLFF
size: once; D: NA; V: TRBV7-5; J: TRBJ1-2; DNA: TGTGTCAGAAGCCTGGGCCCCGGGACAGGGCCCAACTATGGCTACACCTTC; CDR3: CVRSLGPGTGPNYGYTF
size: NA; D: TRBD1; V: TRBV27; J: TRBJ2-7; DNA: TGTGCCAGCAGTCCCCGACAGGGGGCAGTCTACGAGCAGTACTTC; CDR3: CASSPRQGAVYEQYF
size: NA; D: NA; V: TRBV19; J: TRBJ2-2; DNA: TGTGCCAGTAGTCTGACTACGGGGGAGCTGTTTTTT; CDR3: CASSLTTGELFF
size: NA; D: NA; V: TRBV12-3/TRBV12-4; J: TRBJ2-2; DNA: TGTGCCAGCAGTCGGCGGACCGGGGAGCTGTTTTTT; CDR3: CASSRRTGELFF
size: NA; D: TRBD1; V: TRBV24-1; J: TRBJ1-5; DNA: TGTGCCACCAGTGATGCCGGGACAGGGAATCAGCCCCAGCATTTT; CDR3: CATSDAGTGNQPQHF
size: NA; D: NA; V: TRBV29-1; J: TRBJ2-2; DNA: TGCAGCGTACAAACAGGTTCTTCCACCGGGGAGCTGTTTTTT; CDR3: CSVQTGSSTGELFF
size: NA; D: NA; V: TRBV9; J: TRBJ1-4; DNA: TGTGCCAGCAGCCCGGGGGACAATGAAAAACTGTTTTTT; CDR3: CASSPGDNEKLFF
size: NA; D: TRBD1; V: TRBV18; J: TRBJ1-2; DNA: TGTGCCAGCTCACAACAGGGGGCGAACTATGGCTACACCTTC; CDR3: CASSQQGANYGYTF
size: NA; D: TRBD2; V: TRBV5-1; J: TRBJ2-1; DNA: TGCGCCAGCAGCTGGGGACTAGCGGGAGGGACCTACAATGAGCAGTTCTTC; CDR3: CASSWGLAGGTYNEQFF
size: NA; D: TRBD2; V: TRBV6-1; J: TRBJ2-7; DNA: TGTGCCAGCAGTGAAAGGAGCGGGGGGCAGTACTTC; CDR3: CASSERSGGQYF
size: NA; D: NA; V: TRBV7-9; J: TRBJ1-2; DNA: TGTGCCAGCAGCTTGGACAGCTATGGCTACACCTTC; CDR3: CASSLDSYGYTF
size: once; D: NA; V: TRBV6-6; J: TRBJ1-3; DNA: TGTGCCAGCAGCAAGGGAGTCTACTCTGGAAACACCATATATTTT; CDR3: CASSKGVYSGNTIYF
size: NA; D: NA; V: TRBV27; J: TRBJ2-3; DNA: TGTGCCAGCAGGGTGCTAGCGAGCGCAGATACGCAGTATTTT; CDR3: CASRVLASADTQYF
size: NA; D: NA; V: TRBV19; J: TRBJ1-5; DNA: TGTGCCAGTAGTGCAGGATTGAATCAGCCCCAGCATTTT; CDR3: CASSAGLNQPQHF
size: NA; D: TRBD2; V: TRBV7-6; J: TRBJ2-1; DNA: TGTGCCAGCAGTATGGGGAGGGGGCAGTTCTTC; CDR3: CASSMGRGQFF
size: NA; D: NA; V: TRBV2; J: TRBJ1-6; DNA: TGTGCCAGCAGTGAATATCCCGGGATGAATTCACCCCTCCACTTT; CDR3: CASSEYPGMNSPLHF
size: NA; D: TRBD2; V: TRBV9; J: TRBJ2-7; DNA: TGTGCCAGCAGCGCTAGCGGGGGGACATCCTACGAGCAGTACTTC; CDR3: CASSASGGTSYEQYF
size: NA; D: NA; V: TRBV4-1; J: TRBJ2-7; DNA: TGCGCCAGCAGCCAAACGTGGGAAGGGGAATACTACGAGCAGTACTTC; CDR3: CASSQTWEGEYYEQYF
size: NA; D: NA; V: TRBV5-1; J: TRBJ2-2; DNA: TGCGCCAGCAGCTTGGATCAGATCAGCACCGGGGAGCTGTTTTTT; CDR3: CASSLDQISTGELFF
size: NA; D: NA; V: TRBV6-5; J: TRBJ2-3; DNA: TGTGCCAGCAGCCCCAGGGCAGCGCCAGATACGCAGTATTTT; CDR3: CASSPRAAPDTQYF
size: once; D: TRBD2; V: TRBV5-4; J: TRBJ2-1; DNA: TGTGCCAGCAGCTCCGAAACTAGCGGGGGTTACAATGAGCAGTTCTTC; CDR3: CASSSETSGGYNEQFF